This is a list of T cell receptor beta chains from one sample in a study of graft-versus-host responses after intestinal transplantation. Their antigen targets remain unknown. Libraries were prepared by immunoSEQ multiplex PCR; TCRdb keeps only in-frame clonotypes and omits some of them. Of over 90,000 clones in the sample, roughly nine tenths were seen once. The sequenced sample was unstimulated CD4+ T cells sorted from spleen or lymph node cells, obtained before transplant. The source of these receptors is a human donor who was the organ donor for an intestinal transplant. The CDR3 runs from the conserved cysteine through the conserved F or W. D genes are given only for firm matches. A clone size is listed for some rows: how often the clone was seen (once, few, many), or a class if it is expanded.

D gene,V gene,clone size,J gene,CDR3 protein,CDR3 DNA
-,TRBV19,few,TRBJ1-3,CASSIRSGNTIYF,TGTGCCAGTAGTATCAGATCTGGAAACACCATATATTTT
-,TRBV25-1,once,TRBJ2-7,CASSESGRGDHEQYF,TGTGCCAGCAGTGAATCGGGCAGGGGAGACCACGAGCAGTACTTC
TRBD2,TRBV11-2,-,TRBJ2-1,CASSLVGTSGGVWGEQFF,TGTGCCAGCAGCTTAGTAGGGACTAGCGGGGGGGTGTGGGGTGAGCAGTTCTTC
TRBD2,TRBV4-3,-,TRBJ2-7,CASSQDAGGESDEQYF,TGCGCCAGCAGCCAAGACGCGGGGGGCGAGTCTGACGAGCAGTACTTC
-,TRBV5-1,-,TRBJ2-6,CASSPRASSSGANVLTF,TGCGCCAGCAGCCCGAGGGCGTCCTCGTCTGGGGCCAACGTCCTGACTTTC
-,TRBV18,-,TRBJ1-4,CASSPRGGAWEKLFF,TGTGCCAGCTCACCACGTGGAGGGGCTTGGGAAAAACTGTTTTTT
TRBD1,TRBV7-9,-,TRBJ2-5,CASSPDRGRETQYF,TGTGCCAGCAGCCCTGACAGGGGGCGAGAGACCCAGTACTTC
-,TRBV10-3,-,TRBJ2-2,CASQHRVTGELFF,TGTGCCAGCCAACACAGGGTAACCGGGGAGCTGTTTTTT
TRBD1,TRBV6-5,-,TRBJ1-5,CASSYLGQGGNQPQHF,TGTGCCAGCAGTTACCTGGGACAGGGCGGCAATCAGCCCCAGCATTTT
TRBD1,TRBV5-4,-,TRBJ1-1,CASQARTGGAEAFF,TGTGCCAGCCAGGCCCGTACAGGGGGCGCTGAAGCTTTCTTT